This T cell receptor (beta chain) was obtained from a study of T cell repertoires in cytomegalovirus infection. Overall study: Use of recently identified HLA-C-restricted and well-studied HLA-B-restricted CMV epitopes was part of the study. CMV infection and matching HLA type were both indicated by public TCR beta signatures. Findings of the study overall: Ex vivo, HLA-C-restricted CMV-specific TCR beta clonotypes prevailed over the rest of the response. Cumulative public TCR beta family frequency identified carriers of CMV plus the relevant HLA.

TCRdb re-called the reads through MiXCR, storing one row per CDR3 protein. The sample holds 750,000 to 950,000 distinct CDR3 sequences, under 35% seen once. V lost 4 bases and J lost 3; bases outside the gene matches: 8. The CDR3 loop spans 18 amino acids. CDR1 and CDR2 (germline): SGHVS, FQNEAQ. This clonotype was recorded at least ten times. The antigen is undetermined. The sequencing used cultured CD8+ T cells from PBMCs, collected from culture after CMV antigen stimulation. The chain joins TRBV7-8 to TRBJ2-2, with TRBD2 identical over 13 bases. The TCR comes from a human donor in good health (CMV status not recorded). Some clones in this sample may be carry-over from other donors' samples. CDR3 DNA sequence: TGTGCCAGCAGCTACCTACTAGCGGGGGGGCTGGACACCGGGGAGCTGTTTTTT. Amino acid sequence: CASSYLLAGGLDTGELFF.